The 9 T cell receptor beta chains listed next were all sequenced from one sample in a study of monozygotic twins with inflammatory bowel disease. TCRdb reanalyzed the 5' RACE reads, giving one entry per CDR3 protein sequence and no DNA. This table holds 120,000 to 150,000 distinct CDR3 sequences. Sequenced material: blood. Receptor source: a human donor with ulcerative colitis or Crohn's disease, or a healthy co-twin of an affected twin (not recorded which).

V is TRBV7-2 and J is TRBJ1-1; absent DNA, TCRdb's TRBD1 call cannot be checked. The CDR3 sequence is 15 residues long. Germline V gene sequence: CDR1 SGHTA, CDR2 FQGNSA. The CDR3 here is CASSLVKGVDTEAFF.

This chain connects TRBV6-5 to TRBJ1-2; as DNA is missing, the TRBD1 call by TCRdb cannot be tested. In germline, CDR1 is MNHEY, CDR2 SVGAGI. The CDR3 is made up of 14 amino acids. CDR3 region: CASSNRQGHYGYTF.

The V gene is TRBV4-3, the J gene TRBJ1-2. The CDR3 runs 13 residues. Germline CDR1 reads LGHNA; CDR2 reads YSLEER. CDR3 in amino acids: CASSQDLKVPHLF.

The J gene is TRBJ2-3, the V gene TRBV13; TCRdb indicates TRBD2, and absent DNA this call remains unverified. This CDR3 is built from 17 residues. Per the germline V gene, CDR1 is PRHDT and CDR2 is FYEKMQ (reference sequence). CDR3 sequence: CASSLAGGGIITDTQYF.

The chain has TRBV7-8 and TRBJ1-1. Germline-derived CDR1 and CDR2 are SGHVS and FQNEAQ. CDR3 size: 13 residues. Here the CDR3 reads CASSLTLNPEAFF.

The rearrangement joins TRBV25-1 to TRBJ1-6; TCRdb picks TRBD1, but there is no DNA to check that call. The CDR3 has 17 amino acids. Germline V gene sequence: CDR1 MGHDK, CDR2 SYGVNS. The CDR3 is CASSDPGQASYNSPLHF.

The gene calls are TRBV5-1 and TRBJ2-5; with no DNA, the TCRdb D assignment of TRBD1 cannot be verified. The CDR3 consists of 15 residues. CDR1 is SGHRS and CDR2 is YFSETQ in the germline V gene. This chain's CDR3 is CASSFLRTEKETQYF.

The chain uses TRBV5-1 and TRBJ2-6; absent DNA, TCRdb's TRBD1 call cannot be checked. From germline, CDR1 is SGHRS and CDR2 YFSETQ. The CDR3 totals 17 residues. The CDR3 is CASSTSGGSSGANVLTF. Drawing the rest from reference TRBV5-1 and TRBJ2-6, the complete variable domain is KAGVTQTPRYLIKTRGQQVTLSCSPISGHRSVSWYQQTPGQGLQFLFEYFSETQRNKGNFPGRFSGRQFSNSRSEMNVSTLELGDSALYLCASSTSGGSSGANVLTFGAGSRLTVL.

The V gene is TRBV7-2, the J gene TRBJ2-5; TCRdb's D call, TRBD2, is unchecked because there is no DNA. The germline gives CDR1 SGHTA, CDR2 FQGNSA. The CDR3 loop spans 16 amino acids. CDR3 amino acids: CASSLGPGGPQETQYF.